This T cell receptor beta chain derives from a study of blood T cell repertoires in COVID-19 (dated by TCRdb to the early 2020s). Some background on the complete study: The collaborator samples originated in the United States, Italy and Spain and spanned the acute and convalescent phases of COVID-19. The material from the prospective study consisted of cDNA or gDNA derived from T cells, B-cell-depleted T cells, or PBMCs. Subjects who had been exposed to COVID-19, were actively infected with it, or had recovered from it provided the deeply sampled blood TCRbeta repertoires that made up the dataset. The repertoires were released in a freely available public database intended as a resource for research on the immune response to SARS-CoV-2. Samples were obtained from the ongoing ImmuneRACE study (first 160 participants) and from 950 to 1,500 subjects provided by 6 global collaborators. Nearly every sample came with metadata listing a de-identified subject ID, COVID-19 status, age in years and sex. Where available, HLA class I and class II types were obtained from metadata supplied by the sample provider rather than from assay-based typing. The investigation overall reported the following: Clinical and demographic metadata were provided uncurated, with the amount varying by source and participant.

In the germline V gene, CDR1 corresponds to MNHEY and CDR2 to SVGEGT. V and J lose 6 bases and 4 bases, and a span of 10 bases separates them. Measured from the cysteine to the phenylalanine, the CDR3 is 14 residues long. Only the CDR3 portion is preserved as DNA: 42 bases, with reading frame beginning at the first base. TCRbeta CDR3 regions were amplified from genomic DNA using the immunoSEQ Assay, a bias-controlled multiplex PCR. The authors' pipeline ran thus. Within the assay, amplification of reference gene primers was used to estimate how many nucleated cells each sample contained. To quantify the absolute abundance of each unique TCRbeta CDR3 rearrangement, sequence reads were collapsed and filtered. For each sample, productive Simpson clonality was calculated by taking the square root of Simpson's diversity index across productive rearrangements. The immuneACCESS repertoire file appears here via TCRdb, limited to in-frame rearrangements. These files lack a portion of the clones; in checked studies, under half of the deficit traces to unresolved V genes, and the cause of the others is not known. V and J calls and clone size are those listed in that table; D and trimming were worked out from the DNA. The sample table lists over 150,000 clones, approximately 88% of them with a count of one. 2.9% of the sample is taken by the ten largest.

Comments on this clone: Its antigen is unknown. No base quality information exists; no much larger clone differs at one position.

Collaborating institutions collected whole blood in K2EDTA tubes following their own protocols. For TCRbeta analysis, collaborators shipped samples as frozen whole blood, isolated PBMCs, or DNA extracted from either of those sample types. This clonotype was obtained from a woman in her sixties or seventies with acute or convalescent COVID-19. This chain joins TRBV6-2 or TRBV6-3 to TRBJ2-6, with a weak D call of TRBD2 (5 bases match). The specimen sequenced was peripheral blood. The DNA sequence follows: TGTGCCAGCAGCGAGGGCAACGGGGCCAACGTCCTGACTTTC. Its coded protein is CASSEGNGANVLTF.